This T cell receptor (beta chain) was documented in a study of T cell responses to AZD1222 COVID-19 vaccine. General study points: Only a handful of people who got AZD1222 tested seropositive at baseline.

The germline V and J ends were trimmed by 4 bases and 8 bases, with 15 bases remaining between them. From germline, CDR1 is MNHEY and CDR2 SVGAGI. This CDR3 spans 15 amino acids. The repertoire was sequenced with immunoSEQ multiplex PCR; TCRdb's copy has only in-frame clones and lacks some. The sample lists 170,000 or so clones; 85% to 95% were seen once. Comments on this clone: Its antigen remains unidentified.

The receptor was isolated from an adult who received the MenACWY meningococcal vaccine as a control. The chain employs TRBV6-5 and TRBJ1-6; D ambiguous. Source: peripheral blood, taken 28 days after the second dose of the MenACWY control vaccine. The chain's CDR3 is CASSLKGYEDSPLHF. In DNA, the CDR3 is TGTGCCAGCAGTTTAAAGGGTTATGAGGATTCACCCCTCCACTTT.